The 16 T cell receptor beta chains below come from one sample, sequenced in a study of spatial heterogeneity in lung cancer. Regarding time point: sample taken at primary tumor resection. TCRdb redid the calling of the 5' RACE reads with MiXCR, one entry per CDR3 protein. The table lists about 78,000 distinct CDR3 sequences, about 8.5% of them singletons. The sample was PBMCs, taken at surgery. The receptors here all came from a male donor with early-stage non-small cell lung cancer.

This clonotype was observed many times. The rearrangement joins TRBV24-1 to TRBJ2-1; TRBD1 agrees at 8 bases. V was pared by 5 bases and J by 10 bases, with 6 bases of the junction left unmatched. Germline CDR1 KGHDR, CDR2 SFDVKD. The CDR3 spans 13 residues. Written as DNA, the CDR3 is TGTGCCACCAGTGGTCCGACAGGGGTAGAGCAGTTCTTC. Protein sequence: CATSGPTGVEQFF.

This clonotype was counted many times. V and J are TRBV30 and TRBJ2-7; TRBD1 aligns across 10 bases. After removal of 0 bases from V and 4 bases from J, the junction contained 6 bases not matched to a gene. Germline assignment: CDR1 GTSNPN and CDR2 SVGIG (reference sequence). The CDR3 spans 15 residues. CDR3 sequence (DNA): TGTGCCTGGAGTGTACGGGACAGGGGCGCTTACGAGCAGTACTTC. Amino acid sequence: CAWSVRDRGAYEQYF.

The J gene is TRBJ1-1, the V gene TRBV7-9; D gene unclear. The germline gives CDR1 SEHNR, CDR2 FQNEAQ (reference sequence). This CDR3 has 14 amino acids. V shed 0 bases and J shed 11 bases, with 16 bases lying between them. The CDR3 sequence is CASSLASKSSWAFF. The DNA for the CDR3 is TGTGCCAGCAGCTTAGCCAGTAAGAGTTCCTGGGCTTTCTTT.

This clonotype has a count of ten or more. The V gene is TRBV4-1, the J gene TRBJ1-5; unclear D gene. The CDR3 covers 14 residues. Germline V lookup: CDR1 MGHRA, CDR2 YSYEKL. Trimming stripped 0 bases from V and 8 bases from J, with 11 bases between. CDR3: CASSQDSSLEPQHF. The DNA of the CDR3 is TGCGCCAGCAGCCAAGACTCTTCCCTTGAGCCCCAGCATTTT.

This clonotype was observed many times. This chain joins TRBV18 and TRBJ2-1; D remains unclear. The V gene lost 6 bases and the J gene lost 0 bases, with 12 bases spanning the gap. Germline V CDR1 and CDR2: KGHSH, LQKENI. CDR3 length: 15 amino acids. CDR3 sequence (DNA): TGTGCCAGCTCTCCCCCAACGAGCTCCTACAATGAGCAGTTCTTC. Translated: CASSPPTSSYNEQFF.

The table lists this clonotype with many counts. The chain carries TRBV20-1 and TRBJ2-3; D gene uncertain. This CDR3 has 15 residues. With 0 bases removed from V and 1 base from J, the gap between germline ends came to 11 bases. Germline lookup yields CDR1 DFQATT and CDR2 SNEGSKA (reference sequence). CDR3 in DNA: TGCAGTGCTAGAGATCCCGCGCTGCGCACAGATACGCAGTATTTT. Its protein product is CSARDPALRTDTQYF.

The CDR3 region is CASSEGRHPNYGYTF. The DNA for the CDR3 is TGTGCCAGCAGTGAGGGCAGGCATCCCAACTATGGCTACACCTTC. The chain couples TRBV3-1 to TRBJ1-2; D is unresolved. Per germline, CDR1 LGHDT and CDR2 YNNKEL (reference sequence). V gave up 6 bases and J gave up 2 bases, with 16 bases separating them. CDR3 length: 15 residues.

This chain connects TRBV28 to TRBJ2-1, with D possibly TRBD2 on 6 matching bases. CDR1 is MDHEN and CDR2 is SYDVKM in the germline V gene. This CDR3 has 14 residues. V was pared by 2 bases and J by 3 bases, with 8 bases between. The DNA for the CDR3 is TGTGCCAGCAGTTTAGCGGGGATCTACAATGAGCAGTTCTTC. Protein sequence: CASSLAGIYNEQFF.

The sample holds many counts of this clonotype. The chain has TRBV24-1 and TRBJ1-1, with TRBD1 as a possible D gene (6 bases). V dropped 5 bases and J dropped 2 bases, with 8 bases sitting between them. Germline CDR1 and CDR2: KGHDR and SFDVKD. The CDR3 sequence is 13 residues long. The CDR3 region is CATSGRGNTEAFF. Here the CDR3 DNA reads TGTGCCACCAGTGGCAGGGGCAACACTGAAGCTTTCTTT.

The DNA for the CDR3 is TGTGCCACCCCTCTTTTATCCGCGGGACAGGATAACTATGGCTACACCTTC. Its protein is CATPLLSAGQDNYGYTF. V and J are TRBV28 and TRBJ1-2, with 8 nucleotides matching TRBD1. Per the germline V gene, CDR1 is MDHEN and CDR2 is SYDVKM. V trimming: 10 bases; J trimming: 1 base; junction bases outside the gene matches: 17. This CDR3 has 17 amino acids.

This clonotype occurred a few times. The rearrangement links TRBV12-3 or TRBV12-4 to TRBJ2-7; no clear D gene. Trimming left V 3 bases short and J 0 bases short, with 12 bases between. This CDR3 region has 15 residues. CDR3 in DNA: TGTGCCAGCAGTTTGCGCGAGCGAAGCTCCTACGAGCAGTACTTC. Its protein product is CASSLRERSSYEQYF.

This clonotype was detected only a few times. CDR3 sequence reads: CASSYLAGDYNEQFF. CDR3 nucleotides: TGTGCCAGCAGTTACTTAGCGGGAGACTACAATGAGCAGTTCTTC. V is TRBV6-6 and J is TRBJ2-1, with 9 nucleotides matching TRBD2. CDR3 size: 15 residues. Trimming cost V 1 base and J 3 bases; bases outside gene matches: 1. Germline V gives CDR1 MNHNY, CDR2 SVGAGI (reference sequence).

This clonotype has ten or more counts. The J gene is TRBJ2-5, the V gene TRBV29-1, with 13 bases identical to TRBD2. Unmatched junction bases numbered 9, after V lost 6 bases and J lost 5 bases. There are 15 residues in the CDR3. CDR1 is SQVTM and CDR2 is ANQGSEA in the germline V gene. This CDR3 reads CSVRTSGSWKETQYF. The DNA for the CDR3 is TGCAGCGTCCGGACTAGCGGGAGTTGGAAGGAGACCCAGTACTTC.

The CDR3 sequence is CASSLVVSSTDTQYF. In nucleotides, the CDR3 is TGTGCCAGCAGCTTAGTGGTCTCTAGCACAGATACGCAGTATTTT. The chain links TRBV7-2 to TRBJ2-3; D remains unclear. The CDR3 is made up of 15 amino acids. Trimming pared 1 base from V and 0 bases from J, leaving 8 bases between. The germline V gene has CDR1 SGHTA and CDR2 FQGNSA.

This clonotype was counted between two and nine times. The chain recombines TRBV5-4 with TRBJ2-1; D gene uncertain. V gave up 10 bases and J gave up 7 bases, with 18 bases separating them. CDR3 length: 13 residues. CDR1 and CDR2 (germline): SGHNT, YYREEE (reference sequence). CDR3 sequence: CASRSPQGNEQFF. The CDR3 nucleotides are TGTGCCTCTCGTAGCCCCCAAGGGAATGAGCAGTTCTTC.

The gene calls are TRBV7-2 and TRBJ1-2; no clear D gene. Trimming cost V 1 base and J 1 base, with 4 bases left between them. Per the germline V gene, CDR1 is SGHTA and CDR2 is FQGNSA. This CDR3 spans 13 amino acids. The CDR3 is CASSLDNNYGYTF. In DNA form, the CDR3 reads TGTGCCAGCAGCTTAGACAATAACTATGGCTACACCTTC.